This T cell receptor beta chain was documented in a study of blood T cell repertoires in COVID-19. Original handling: Estimates of nucleated cell counts were drawn from the amplification of reference gene primers. Method: immunoSEQ multiplex PCR; TCRdb's copy keeps in-frame clones and lacks some. Clone size and V and J calls were adopted from that table, with D and trimming inferred from the DNA. The table has around 62,000 clones, more than 75% seen once. Per germline, CDR1 MDHEN and CDR2 SYDVKM. V was clipped by 6 bases and J by 4 bases, with 24 bases between them. The CDR3 is made up of 17 amino acids. This study enrolled people aged 18 to 89 from about two dozen US geographic areas. Cohort allocation depended upon clinical history that participants reported.

Sequencing used PBMCs or T cells enriched from blood (not recorded which). This TCR derives from a woman aged 40 to 50 who had recovered from COVID-19. The chain employs TRBV28 and TRBJ1-1, with D hard to call. CDR3 in amino acids: CASRKWGGTLWGTEAFF. In DNA form, the CDR3 reads TGTGCCAGCAGGAAATGGGGAGGAACCCTCTGGGGCACTGAAGCTTTCTTT.